This T cell receptor beta chain was recorded in a study of identical twins. As for this clonotype: The antigen is undetermined.

Unique molecular identifiers were present on cDNA, and template switching added a universal primer site. TCRdb used MiXCR to reprocess the 5' RACE reads, holding one entry per CDR3 protein. The table has roughly 1.6 million distinct CDR3 sequences, 25% to 35% seen once. V gave up 6 bases and J gave up 4 bases; unmatched junction bases: 8. The CDR3 consists of 15 residues. Study outcomes and limitations: Abundant beta clonotypes from cord blood bore fewer insertions; memory repertoires lacked this pattern.

The gene calls are TRBV12-3 or TRBV12-4 and TRBJ2-7; 11 positions match TRBD1. The material sequenced was cord blood. This receptor was obtained from a newborn girl in good health. The CDR3 protein is CASRGVRDRGYEQYF. CDR3 coding DNA: TGTGCCAGCAGGGGTGTCCGGGACAGGGGGTACGAGCAGTACTTC.